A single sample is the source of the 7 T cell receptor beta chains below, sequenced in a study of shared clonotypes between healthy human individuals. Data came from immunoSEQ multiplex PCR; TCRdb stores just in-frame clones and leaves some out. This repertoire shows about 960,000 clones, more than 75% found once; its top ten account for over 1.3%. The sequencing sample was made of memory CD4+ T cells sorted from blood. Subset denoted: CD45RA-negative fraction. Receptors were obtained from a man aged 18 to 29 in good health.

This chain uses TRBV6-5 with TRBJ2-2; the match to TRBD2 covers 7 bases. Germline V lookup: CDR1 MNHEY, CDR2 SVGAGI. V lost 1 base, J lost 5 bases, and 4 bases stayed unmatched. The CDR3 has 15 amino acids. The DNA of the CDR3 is TGTGCCAGCAGTTACTGGGCTAGCGGTACCGGGGAGCTGTTTTTT. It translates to CASSYWASGTGELFF.

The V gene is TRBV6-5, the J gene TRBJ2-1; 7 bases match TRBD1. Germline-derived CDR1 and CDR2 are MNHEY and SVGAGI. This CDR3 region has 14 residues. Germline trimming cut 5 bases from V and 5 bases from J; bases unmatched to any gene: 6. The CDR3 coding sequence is TGTGCCAGCAGTGACCGGGACAGACACAATGAGCAGTTCTTC. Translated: CASSDRDRHNEQFF.

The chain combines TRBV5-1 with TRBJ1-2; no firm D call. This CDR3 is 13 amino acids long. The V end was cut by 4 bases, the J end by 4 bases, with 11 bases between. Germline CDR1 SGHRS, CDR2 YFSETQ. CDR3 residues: CASSSDAFYGYTF. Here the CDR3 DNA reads TGCGCCAGCAGCAGCGACGCGTTCTATGGCTACACCTTC.

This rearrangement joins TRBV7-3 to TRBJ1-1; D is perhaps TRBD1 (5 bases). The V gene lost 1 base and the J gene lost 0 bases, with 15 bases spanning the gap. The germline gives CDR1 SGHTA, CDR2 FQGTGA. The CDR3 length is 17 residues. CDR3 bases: TGTGCCAGCAGCTTAAACGCGGTCCGGGGGATGAACACTGAAGCTTTCTTT. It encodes CASSLNAVRGMNTEAFF.

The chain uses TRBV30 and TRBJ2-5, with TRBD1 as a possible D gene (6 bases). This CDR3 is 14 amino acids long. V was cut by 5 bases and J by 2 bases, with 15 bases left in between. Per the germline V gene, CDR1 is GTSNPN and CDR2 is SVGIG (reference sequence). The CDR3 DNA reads TGTGCCTGGGACGTAGGGACACGACAAGAGACCCAGTACTTC. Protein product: CAWDVGTRQETQYF.

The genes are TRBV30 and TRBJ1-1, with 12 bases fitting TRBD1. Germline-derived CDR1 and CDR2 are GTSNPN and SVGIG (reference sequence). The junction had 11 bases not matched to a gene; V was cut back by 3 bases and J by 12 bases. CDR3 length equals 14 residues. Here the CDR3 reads CAWRQRDRGQGTFF. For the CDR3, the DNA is TGTGCCTGGAGACAAAGGGACAGGGGGCAGGGGACTTTCTTT.

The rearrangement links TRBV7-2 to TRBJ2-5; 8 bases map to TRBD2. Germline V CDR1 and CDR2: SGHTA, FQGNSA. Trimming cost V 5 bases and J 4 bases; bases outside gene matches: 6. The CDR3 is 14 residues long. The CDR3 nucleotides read TGTGCCAGCAGCCCCCGGACTAGCAGAGAGACCCAGTACTTC. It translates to CASSPRTSRETQYF.